Following are 20 T cell receptor beta chains from one sample sequenced in a study of T cells in Graves' hyperthyroidism and ophthalmopathy (dated by TCRdb to 2018 to 2020). The library was prepared using multiplex PCR. These reads were obtained on an Illumina HiSeq 2000. The TCR beta CDR3 regions were amplified from the RNA transcripts. For the first round of RT-PCR on the TCR CDR3, the HTBI primer set was used together with the Qiagen OneStep RT-PCR kit. In-frame beta chains were kept once TCRdb had trimmed the public reads at Q25 with fastp and called clones with MiXCR. Rows with a matching CDR3 protein are joined into one entry that keeps the most common DNA and genes. The sample table records about 420,000 distinct CDR3 sequences; less than 20% of these occur just once. Roughly 15% of the sample lies in the top ten. Sequencing was carried out using blood. The source is a woman between 18 and 29 years old with Graves' hyperthyroidism.

This clonotype has at least ten counts. The chain uses TRBV6-2 or TRBV6-3 and TRBJ2-2, with D perhaps matching TRBD2 (5 bases). The CDR3 is 13 residues long. The germline CDR1 and CDR2 sequences are MNHEY and SVGEGT. V was shortened by 7 bases and J by 8 bases, with 14 bases between the two germline ends. The CDR3 spells CASTHGVRGELFF. As DNA, the CDR3 is TGTGCCAGCACCCACGGGGTGCGAGGGGAGCTGTTTTTT.

This clonotype occurred many times. The chain links TRBV20-1 to TRBJ1-2, with 7 bases lining up with TRBD1. Trimming removed 3 bases from V and 7 bases from J; junction bases left unmatched: 8. This CDR3 is 13 amino acids long. Per the germline V gene, CDR1 is DFQATT and CDR2 is SNEGSKA (reference sequence). The CDR3 DNA follows: TGCAGTGCTAGGGAGACAGGGTCGGTTGGCTACACCTTC. Translation: CSARETGSVGYTF.

Only a few counts were recorded for this clonotype. V usage is TRBV19 and J usage is TRBJ2-3; D may be TRBD2 (6 bases). The CDR3 is made up of 18 amino acids. Trimming removed 2 bases from V and 0 bases from J, with 18 bases in between. Germline CDR1 reads LNHDA; CDR2 reads SQIVND (reference sequence). CDR3 in DNA: TGTGCCAGTAGTATATCCCCGGGCTTGGGGACTAGCACAGATACGCAGTATTTT. Translation: CASSISPGLGTSTDTQYF.

This clonotype was seen more than once but under ten times. V usage is TRBV5-8 and J usage is TRBJ1-1; D unclear. The CDR3 is 12 amino acids. CDR1 and CDR2 from the germline V gene are SGHTS and YDEGEE. Deletions cut 7 bases from V and 4 bases from J, with 11 bases between. The CDR3 DNA sequence: TGTGCCAGCCGTCTGAAGGGCACTGAAGCTTTCTTT. Translated, it gives CASRLKGTEAFF.

Many counts were recorded for this clonotype. The genes are TRBV5-1 and TRBJ2-7; D is perhaps TRBD2 (5 bases). The ends were cut back, 0 bases at V and 0 bases at J, with 10 bases in the middle. There are 15 residues in the CDR3. CDR1 is SGHRS, CDR2 YFSETQ, per germline. The CDR3 region has the DNA TGCGCCAGCAGCTTGGAGTTCGGGAACTCCTACGAGCAGTACTTC. Its protein is CASSLEFGNSYEQYF.

Comment on this clonotype: This clone may be a read error of a much larger clone one base away. The CDR3 region is CASGQVGGLFSPLHF. The CDR3 nucleotides read TGTGCCAGCGGCCAAGTAGGTGGGCTATTTTCACCCCTCCACTTT. The V call is TRBV3-1, the J call TRBJ1-6; D is unclear. The germline gives CDR1 LGHDT, CDR2 YNNKEL (reference sequence). This CDR3 region has 15 residues.

This chain uses TRBV6-1 with TRBJ2-1, with D maybe TRBD2 (5 bases). V was cut by 6 bases and J by 11 bases, with 11 bases left in between. CDR3 length: 11 amino acids. Germline CDR1 and CDR2: MNHNS and SASEGT. The CDR3 region is CASRSSSQQFF. In DNA, the CDR3 is TGTGCCAGCAGGAGTTCTAGCCAGCAGTTCTTC.

The chain combines TRBV12-3 or TRBV12-4 with TRBJ1-3; 8 bases are shared with TRBD1. CDR3 length equals 16 residues. V lost 7 bases and J lost 0; bases outside the gene matches: 8. The CDR3 coding sequence is TGTGCCAGCAAAGGGACAGGCTGTTTCTCTGGAAACACCATATATTTT. It is translated as CASKGTGCFSGNTIYF.

This clonotype was counted only a few times. The rearrangement links TRBV14 to TRBJ2-5; 10 nucleotides align to TRBD1. The germline CDR1 and CDR2 sequences are SGHDN and FVKESK. The V and J ends lost 4 bases and 4 bases, in that order; junction bases with no gene match: 12. The CDR3 runs to 17 residues. CDR3 DNA: TGTGCCAGCAGCCCAGGCGGCAATGGACAGGGGGGAGAGACCCAGTACTTC. As protein: CASSPGGNGQGGETQYF. The full variable domain, its missing parts supplied by reference TRBV14 and TRBJ2-5, is EAGVTQFPSHSVIEKGQTVTLRCDPISGHDNLYWYRRVMGKEIKFLLHFVKESKQDESGMPNNRFLAERTGGTYSTLKVQPAELEDSGVYFCASSPGGNGQGGETQYFGPGTRLLVL.

This clonotype was seen more than once but under ten times. This chain links TRBV12-3 or TRBV12-4 with TRBJ2-7, with D possibly TRBD1 on 6 matching bases. V was pared by 7 bases and J by 6 bases, with 13 bases between. The CDR3 runs 12 residues. The CDR3 spells CASMNRVGEQYF. The DNA for the CDR3 is TGTGCCAGCATGAACAGGGTTGGCGAGCAGTACTTC.

This clonotype has ten or more counts. The V gene is TRBV20-1, the J gene TRBJ2-7, with D possibly matching TRBD1 (6 bases). Per the germline V gene, CDR1 is DFQATT and CDR2 is SNEGSKA (reference sequence). The CDR3 loop spans 10 amino acids. CDR3: CRGHLYEQYF. CDR3 nucleotide sequence: TGCAGGGGACACCTCTACGAGCAGTACTTC.

The chain links TRBV5-1 to TRBJ2-3, with TRBD2 matching over 13 bases. Germline CDR1 is SGHRS and CDR2 is YFSETQ. V trimming: 4 bases; J trimming: 2 bases; junction bases outside the gene matches: 7. The CDR3 is 17 residues long. Here the CDR3 reads CASSRLAGGPDTDTQYF. The CDR3 DNA sequence: TGCGCCAGCAGCAGACTAGCGGGGGGCCCCGACACAGATACGCAGTATTTT.

This clonotype was recorded a few times. The chain recombines TRBV20-1 with TRBJ2-7; D may match TRBD1 or TRBD2 (6 bases each). This CDR3 has 13 residues. The V end was cut by 1 base, the J end by 7 bases, with 14 bases between. CDR1 and CDR2 from the germline V gene are DFQATT and SNEGSKA (reference sequence). CDR3 protein: CSARVPGAGEQYF. The CDR3, as DNA: TGCAGTGCTAGAGTCCCAGGGGCGGGGGAGCAGTACTTC.

This clonotype has a count of ten or more. The chain employs TRBV7-6 and TRBJ2-3; maybe TRBD2 (6 bases). The length of the CDR3 is 15 residues. V lost 1 base and J lost 6, with 14 bases in between. Germline CDR1 is SGHVS and CDR2 is FNYEAQ. The CDR3: CASSLEVEGIDTQYF. The CDR3 bases are TGTGCCAGCAGCTTAGAGGTGGAGGGCATCGATACGCAGTATTTT.

A few counts support this clonotype. V and J are TRBV19 and TRBJ2-1; possibly TRBD2 for D (5 bases). V dropped 4 bases and J dropped 9 bases, with 22 bases sitting between them. The CDR3 spans 16 residues. Germline loops: CDR1 LNHDA, CDR2 SQIVND (reference sequence). The CDR3 region is CASSKLGVDSWGEQFF. CDR3 bases: TGTGCCAGTAGTAAGCTGGGAGTAGATTCGTGGGGTGAGCAGTTCTTC.

This clonotype was observed many times. The chain combines TRBV5-1 with TRBJ2-1; unclear D gene. V lost 2 bases to trimming and J lost 7 bases, with 19 bases between them. From germline, CDR1 is SGHRS and CDR2 YFSETQ. The CDR3 has 16 amino acids. In DNA form, the CDR3 reads TGCGCCAGCAGCTTTTCCCCCCAGGAGAAGACGAATGAGCAGTTCTTC. This translates into CASSFSPQEKTNEQFF.

This clonotype was seen at least ten times. This sequence joins TRBV3-1 and TRBJ2-7; no reliable D call. V lost 2 bases to trimming and J lost 2 bases, with 7 bases between them. Germline V CDR1 and CDR2: LGHDT, YNNKEL (reference sequence). This CDR3 spans 13 amino acids. This CDR3 reads CASSQWTTYEQYF. CDR3 DNA sequence: TGTGCCAGCAGCCAATGGACCACCTACGAGCAGTACTTC.

The J gene is TRBJ2-2, the V gene TRBV20-1, with 9 bases identical to TRBD2. Germline assignment: CDR1 DFQATT and CDR2 SNEGSKA (reference sequence). The junction had 8 bases not matched to a gene; V was cut back by 3 bases and J by 3 bases. The CDR3 covers 16 residues. This CDR3 is CSARGWREGDTGELFF. The CDR3 DNA sequence: TGCAGTGCTAGGGGGTGGCGGGAGGGCGACACCGGGGAGCTGTTTTTT.

This chain connects TRBV6-2 or TRBV6-3 to TRBJ2-3; D is uncertain. V was cut by 10 bases and J by 2 bases, with 10 bases left in between. CDR3 size: 12 residues. Germline V lookup: CDR1 MNHEY, CDR2 SVGEGT. The CDR3 sequence is CAINNPTDTQYF. As DNA, the CDR3 is TGTGCCATCAATAATCCCACAGATACGCAGTATTTT.

This clonotype was observed a few times. The V gene is TRBV6-1, the J gene TRBJ1-2, with D possibly being TRBD1 (5 bases). V lost 8 bases to trimming and J lost 3 bases, with 16 bases between them. The CDR3 extends over 14 amino acids. CDR1 MNHNS and CDR2 SASEGT come from the germline V gene. CDR3 DNA sequence: TGTGCCAGCTGTCCCGATAGGGGCTACTATGGCTACACCTTC. It is translated as CASCPDRGYYGYTF.